This record covers a single T cell receptor (beta chain). What it binds is not known. Amplification used 60 Vbeta primers and 13 Jbeta primers. Produced via immunoSEQ multiplex PCR; TCRdb's table is partial and in-frame only. This sample carries just over 150,000 clones, 80% to 90% of them seen once, and the ten largest clones take under 2.5%. The data were taken from a study of cytomegalovirus exposure and HLA in healthy donors. CDR1 is SGDLS, CDR2 YYNGEE, per germline. CDR3 length equals 14 residues. Trimming took 0 bases from V and 5 from J, leaving 11 bases between them. Findings of the study overall: Later, an analysis found that common viral pathogens appeared to be linked with several of the most significant clusters. TCR beta chain V- and J-gene trimming was linked, in a later analysis, to a missense variant in DCLRE1C.

The clonotype comes from a woman between 18 and 30 years old in good health and CMV-seronegative. The sample was PBMCs. This sequence joins TRBV9 and TRBJ2-5; D possibly corresponds to TRBD2 (6 bases). For the CDR3, the DNA is TGTGCCAGCAGCGTAGCAGATGGAGGGGAGACCCAGTACTTC. As protein: CASSVADGGETQYF.